These 15 T cell receptor beta chains came from one sample sequenced in a study of beta chain features in type 1 diabetes. Study-wide findings and caveats: All four CD4+ subsets of Type 1 diabetes patients contained TCRB CDR3s that were moderately but significantly shorter.

Investigators reverse transcribed all isolated RNA, so they sequenced expressed TCRB transcripts. Some clones are missing from TCRdb's copy, which holds only in-frame ones; the method was immunoSEQ multiplex PCR. This sample has fewer than 200,000 clones; around 10% occur once, and the top ten carry approximately 0.5%. For these TCRs, the target antigens are not known. The sample was central memory CD4+ T cells from blood. All receptors come from a man aged 30 to 45 with type 1 diabetes.

The rearrangement joins TRBV27 to TRBJ2-6; D is possibly TRBD2 (7 bases). V was cut by 5 bases and J by 0 bases, with 17 bases left in between. The germline V gene has CDR1 MNHEY and CDR2 SMNVEV (reference sequence). The CDR3 is 18 residues long. The CDR3 region is CASSPWGGGSSGANVLTF. In DNA form, the CDR3 reads TGTGCCAGCAGTCCCTGGGGGGGCGGCAGCTCTGGGGCCAACGTCCTGACTTTC.

This clone was seen more than once but under ten times. This chain connects TRBV30 to TRBJ1-2; 9 positions match TRBD1. This CDR3 is built from 15 residues. The V and J ends lost 1 base and 4 bases, in that order; junction bases with no gene match: 7. The germline CDR1 and CDR2 sequences are GTSNPN and SVGIG (reference sequence). The CDR3 DNA sequence: TGTGCCTGGAGTGCCCGGGGGACAGGGCTCTATGGCTACACCTTC. Protein sequence: CAWSARGTGLYGYTF.

CDR3 DNA: TGTGCCAGCTCACCACGGGTCCAGCGGGAGGGCCAAGAGACCCAGTACTTC. It encodes CASSPRVQREGQETQYF. The rearrangement uses TRBV18 and TRBJ2-5; 10 nucleotides align to TRBD2. Looked up from germline, CDR1 is KGHSH and CDR2 is LQKENI. There are 17 residues in the CDR3. Germline trimming cut 1 base from V and 1 base from J; bases unmatched to any gene: 6.

This rearrangement joins TRBV16 to TRBJ1-5, with TRBD1 matching 9 bases. With V trimmed by 6 bases and J by 4 bases, 4 bases remained unmatched. This CDR3 comprises 14 residues. Germline V gene lookup returns CDR1 KGHSY and CDR2 FQNENV. The CDR3, as DNA: TGTGCCAGCAGTCACGGACAGGGGAATCAGCCCCAGCATTTT. This codes for CASSHGQGNQPQHF.

This clone has more than one count but fewer than ten. The genes are TRBV18 and TRBJ1-2; D might be TRBD1 (6 bases). From germline, CDR1 is KGHSH and CDR2 LQKENI. The V and J ends lost 6 bases and 2 bases respectively, with 10 bases between them. The CDR3 has 13 amino acids. The CDR3 nucleotides read TGTGCCAGCTCCCAGGGGAACAACTATGGCTACACCTTC. The encoded protein is CASSQGNNYGYTF.

The CDR3 protein is CASSSFGVADTQYF. The CDR3 DNA is TGTGCCAGCAGCTCCTTCGGGGTTGCAGATACGCAGTATTTT. The chain is built from TRBV7-3 and TRBJ2-3, with D possibly being TRBD2 (5 bases). The V gene's germline CDR1 is SGHTA and CDR2 FQGTGA. The CDR3 is 14 amino acids. Trimming stripped 4 bases from V and 4 bases from J, with 12 bases between. Full variable domain (missing parts from reference TRBV7-3 and TRBJ2-3): GAGVSQTPSNKVTEKGKYVELRCDPISGHTALYWYRQSLGQGPEFLIYFQGTGAADDSGLPNDRFFAVRPEGSVSTLKIQRTERGDSAVYLCASSSFGVADTQYFGPGTRLTVL.

V gene TRBV4-3 combines with J gene TRBJ2-3; D possibly corresponds to TRBD2 (5 bases). This CDR3 spans 14 amino acids. Germline CDR1 LGHNA, CDR2 YSLEER. The ends were cut back, 0 bases at V and 14 bases at J, with 18 bases in the middle. The CDR3 bases are TGCGCCAGCAGCCAAGATCTGAACGCTAGCTTTAGGTATTTT. Translating gives CASSQDLNASFRYF.

V and J are TRBV2 and TRBJ2-5, with D perhaps matching TRBD2 (5 bases). Germline V gives CDR1 SNHLY, CDR2 FYNNEI. Trimming removed 4 bases from V and 5 bases from J, with 14 bases in between. This CDR3 spans 14 amino acids. As DNA, the CDR3 is TGTGCCAGCAGTGCCTGGCTAGCTGGGGAGACCCAGTACTTC. Its protein is CASSAWLAGETQYF.

The V call is TRBV28, the J call TRBJ2-1; 9 bases are a match to TRBD1. V shed 6 bases and J 6 bases; nucleotides not matched to a gene: 9. Germline V gene lookup returns CDR1 MDHEN and CDR2 SYDVKM. This CDR3 comprises 15 residues. CDR3: CASSRPGTGINEQFF. The CDR3 DNA follows: TGTGCCAGCAGCCGTCCCGGGACAGGGATCAATGAGCAGTTCTTC.

This clone was seen more than once but under ten times. The chain joins TRBV19 to TRBJ1-2, with D unclear. Trimming cost V 7 bases and J 8 bases, with 17 bases left between them. This CDR3 region has 13 residues. From germline, CDR1 is LNHDA and CDR2 SQIVND (reference sequence). The DNA of the CDR3 is TGTGCCAGTACGAACAGCCCCGGGGTAGGCTACACCTTC. Translating it yields CASTNSPGVGYTF.

This clone turned up a few times. The rearrangement links TRBV5-1 to TRBJ2-7; D remains ambiguous. Trimming shortened V by 0 bases and J by 5 bases, and 12 bases separated the two germline ends. The CDR3 spans 14 residues. Germline CDR1 is SGHRS and CDR2 is YFSETQ. The CDR3 DNA follows: TGCGCCAGCAGCTTGGCCGTCGAAGCCAACGAGCAGTACTTC. Its protein is CASSLAVEANEQYF.

This clone has only a few counts. The rearrangement uses TRBV11-3 and TRBJ1-1, with D perhaps TRBD1 (6 bases). CDR1 SGHNT and CDR2 YENEEA come from the germline V gene. The V end was cut by 3 bases, the J end by 1 base, with 18 bases between. This CDR3 is 17 amino acids long. This CDR3 reads CASSFGGAASGNTEAFF. In DNA form, the CDR3 reads TGTGCCAGCAGCTTTGGGGGCGCCGCCTCGGGGAACACTGAAGCTTTCTTT.

This clone was found a few times. This sequence joins TRBV28 and TRBJ2-7; D is perhaps TRBD1 (5 bases). The CDR3 length is 15 residues. V lost 4 bases to trimming and J lost 5 bases, with 18 bases between them. CDR1 and CDR2 from the germline V gene are MDHEN and SYDVKM. CDR3 sequence: CASSSYWGRGDEQYF. The CDR3 DNA sequence: TGTGCCAGCAGTTCATACTGGGGAAGGGGTGACGAGCAGTACTTC.

The chain has TRBV7-9 and TRBJ2-3; no firm D call. This CDR3 has 16 amino acids. The V gene lost 5 bases and the J gene lost 2 bases, with 17 bases spanning the gap. Germline V CDR1 and CDR2: SEHNR, FQNEAQ (reference sequence). Written as DNA, the CDR3 is TGTGCCAGCAGCCCCCAGGCAGTGGCTGACACAGATACGCAGTATTTT. Amino acids: CASSPQAVADTDTQYF.

The chain joins TRBV4-2 to TRBJ2-1; 7 bases fit TRBD2. Germline loops: CDR1 LGHNA, CDR2 YNFKEQ. The V and J ends lost 0 bases and 8 bases, in that order; junction bases with no gene match: 10. The CDR3 runs to 16 residues. The CDR3 loop is CASSQEIRPGRHEQFF. As DNA, the CDR3 is TGTGCCAGCAGCCAAGAGATCAGGCCCGGGAGGCATGAGCAGTTCTTC.